This TCR beta chain appears in the sequencing data of a study of T cell changes during pregnancy in multiple sclerosis (dated by TCRdb to the late 2010s). About the full investigation: The study examined how the T cell repertoire changed over the course of pregnancy in women with multiple sclerosis.

Library preparation used the immunoSEQ multiplex PCR assay. TCRdb obtained this table from immuneACCESS and retained in-frame rearrangements with V and J assigned. These tables miss some clones; where compared with another copy, unresolved V genes account for less than half of the shortfall, and the remainder is unexplained. This sample comprises 37,000 or so clones, 80% to 90% of them detected only once. The ten biggest clones cover roughly 0.5% of the sample. Concerning this clone: Its antigen is not yet known. There are no base qualities to consult, and no much larger clone falls within one base.

Including the terminal cysteine and phenylalanine, the CDR3 comprises 16 residues. Kept here is only the CDR3 DNA, which spans 48 bases and is read in frame from base 1. V lost 7 bases and J lost 1 base, and the count of bases not matched to a germline gene is 10. The germline V gene specifies SGHRS as CDR1 and YFSETQ as CDR2. This clonotype originated in a female donor with multiple sclerosis, enrolled in a pregnancy study. Sequencing was performed on CD4+ T cells from peripheral blood mononuclear cells, taken in the first trimester of pregnancy. Recombination linked TRBV5-1 to TRBJ2-3; a stretch of 9 junction bases matches TRBD2. The DNA is TGCGCCAGCTCGCCTCCAGCGGGAGGTGGCACAGATACGCAGTATTTT. The encoded protein is CASSPPAGGGTDTQYF.